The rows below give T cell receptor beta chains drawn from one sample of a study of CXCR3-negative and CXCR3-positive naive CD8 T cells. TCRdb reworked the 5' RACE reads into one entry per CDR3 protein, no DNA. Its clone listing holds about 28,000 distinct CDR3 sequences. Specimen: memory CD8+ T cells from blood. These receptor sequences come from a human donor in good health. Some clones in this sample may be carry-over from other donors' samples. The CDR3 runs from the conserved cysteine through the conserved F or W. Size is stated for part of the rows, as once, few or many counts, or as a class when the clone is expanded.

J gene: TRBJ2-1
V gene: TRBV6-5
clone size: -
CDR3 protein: CASSGGTWSDNEQFF

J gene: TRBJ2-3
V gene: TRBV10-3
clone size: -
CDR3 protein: CAMTTGDRTDTQYF

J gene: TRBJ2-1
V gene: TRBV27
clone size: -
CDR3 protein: CASSQMHYNEQFF

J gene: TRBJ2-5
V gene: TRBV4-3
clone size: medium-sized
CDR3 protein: CASSLETGTGSETQYF

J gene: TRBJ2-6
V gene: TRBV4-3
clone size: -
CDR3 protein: CASSPKTDSGANVLTF

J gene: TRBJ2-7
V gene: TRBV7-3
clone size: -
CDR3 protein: CASSPGGRSYEQYF

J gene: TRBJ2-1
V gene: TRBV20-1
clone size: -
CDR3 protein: CSAIAEYNEQFF

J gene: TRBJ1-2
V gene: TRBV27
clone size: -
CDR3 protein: CASSFDPGGNGYTF

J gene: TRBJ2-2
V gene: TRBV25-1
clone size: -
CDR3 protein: CASSIRQDDTGELFF

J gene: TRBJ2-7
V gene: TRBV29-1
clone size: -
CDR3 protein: CSVEVAGGNYEQYF

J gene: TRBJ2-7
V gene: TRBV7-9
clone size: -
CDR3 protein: CASSSRGYYEQYF

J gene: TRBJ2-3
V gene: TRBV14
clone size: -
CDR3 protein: CASSTTSGAVMDTQYF

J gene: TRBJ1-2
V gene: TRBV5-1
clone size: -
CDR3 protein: CASSSAPGAVYGYTF

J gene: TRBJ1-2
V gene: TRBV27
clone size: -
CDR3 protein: CASRPMTGYYGYTF

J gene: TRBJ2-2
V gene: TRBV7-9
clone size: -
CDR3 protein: CASSFWDSLPYGELFF

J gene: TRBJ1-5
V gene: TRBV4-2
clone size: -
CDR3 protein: CASSQDSASNQPQHF

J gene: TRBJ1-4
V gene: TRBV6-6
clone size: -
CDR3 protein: CASSYFPLRGGEKLFF

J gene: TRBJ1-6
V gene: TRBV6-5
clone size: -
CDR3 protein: CARRATGAKREALHF

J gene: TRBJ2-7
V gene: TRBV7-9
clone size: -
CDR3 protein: CASSLSTGTYEQYF

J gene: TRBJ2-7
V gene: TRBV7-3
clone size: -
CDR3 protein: CASTFRVDPYEQYF

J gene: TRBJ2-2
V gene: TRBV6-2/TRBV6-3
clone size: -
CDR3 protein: CASSSDRDGIGTGELFF

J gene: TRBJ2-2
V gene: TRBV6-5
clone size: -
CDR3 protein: CASSPGQGEIDTGELFF

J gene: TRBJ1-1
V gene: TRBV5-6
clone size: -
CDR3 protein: CASSLASGLVYTEAFF

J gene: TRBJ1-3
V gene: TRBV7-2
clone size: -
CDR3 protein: CASSLPHQLNTIYF

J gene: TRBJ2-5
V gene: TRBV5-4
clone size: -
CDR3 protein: CASRKGGEETQYF

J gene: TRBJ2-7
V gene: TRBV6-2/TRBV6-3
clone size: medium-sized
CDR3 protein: CASRPRGAGNYEQYF

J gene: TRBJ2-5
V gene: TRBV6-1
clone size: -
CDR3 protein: CASSEVQGSYEETQYF

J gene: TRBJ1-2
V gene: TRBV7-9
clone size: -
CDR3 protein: CASSLQGPLGYTF

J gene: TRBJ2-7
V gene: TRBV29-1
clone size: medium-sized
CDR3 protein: CSVAGGPGSYEQYF

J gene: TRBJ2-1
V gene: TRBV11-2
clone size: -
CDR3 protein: CASSRRTGGEDEQFF

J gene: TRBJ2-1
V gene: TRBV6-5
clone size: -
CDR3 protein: CASSPGGDEQLF

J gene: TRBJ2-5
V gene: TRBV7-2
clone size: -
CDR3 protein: CASSAYLGEETQYF

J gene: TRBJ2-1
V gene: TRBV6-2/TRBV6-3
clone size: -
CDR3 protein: CASSYARRHNEQFF

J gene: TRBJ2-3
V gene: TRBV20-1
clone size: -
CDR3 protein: CRHSGGGGTDTQYF

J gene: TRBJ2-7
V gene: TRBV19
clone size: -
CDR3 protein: CASSGGWDEQYF

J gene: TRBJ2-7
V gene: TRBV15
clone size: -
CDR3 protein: CATSRRTGSYEQYF

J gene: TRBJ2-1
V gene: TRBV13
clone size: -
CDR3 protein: CASSQVGERDEQFF

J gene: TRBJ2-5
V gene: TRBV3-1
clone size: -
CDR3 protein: CASSQGFAGQETQYF

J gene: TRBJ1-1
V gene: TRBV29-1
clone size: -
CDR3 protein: CSVEDQDRQGPEAFF

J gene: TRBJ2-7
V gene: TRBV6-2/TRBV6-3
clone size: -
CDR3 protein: CASSVEGHLSDEQYF

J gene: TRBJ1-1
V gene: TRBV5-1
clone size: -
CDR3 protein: CASSLPGTEGNEAFF